This TCR beta chain comes out of a study of PD-1 blockade in classical Hodgkin lymphoma (dated by TCRdb to 2018 to 2020). Study-wide context: Nivolumab dosing was 3 mg/kg intravenously every 2 weeks, continuing until either disease progression or unacceptable toxicity. To define a peripheral blood immune signature of response to PD-1 blockade in classical Hodgkin lymphoma, the study combined TCR beta sequencing with CyTOF.

About this clone itself: Its antigen is not yet known. No base qualities exist here, and no much larger clone lies one base off it.

Summary of the overall study and its limitations: Lower diversity was observed in patients in whom nivolumab was started less than 1 year after ASCT, and these patients were excluded from later analyses so that confounding by immune reconstitution would be avoided. CD4+ but not CD8+ TCR diversity rose significantly by C4D1 (p=0.0027 vs p=0.16), most apparent in complete responders (p=0.02). The study was limited to a single clinical trial cohort, and causes of repertoire differences, possibly disease activity or prior therapy, remained undefined. Trial patients with a complete response had baseline diversity similar to that of newly diagnosed patients, while partial responders and progressors had significantly lower diversity. Baseline TCR diversity was reported to be lower in newly diagnosed patients than in healthy donors, and even lower in relapsed/refractory patients.

Deletion took 2 bases off V and 2 bases off J, with a span of 16 bases between the germline ends. The CDR3 starts with the cysteine, ends with the phenylalanine, and has 16 residues. Here the CDR3 DNA is all that survives: 48 bases in frame from base 1. From a lookup of the germline V gene, CDR1 and CDR2 are SGDLS and YYNGEE. Genomic DNA was extracted with the Qiagen DNeasy kit from unsorted PBMCs and from negatively selected CD4+ and CD8+ fractions. Amplification of TCR beta CDR3 regions was done by immunoSEQ multiplex PCR with primers that anneal to V and J segments. A synthetic immune receptor repertoire was used to minimize amplification bias, and remaining bias was computationally removed after sequencing. From the authors' description of their analysis: Custom Python scripts were used to quantify repertoire diversity as the Shannon entropy index. Unsorted, CD4+ and CD8+ repertoires were examined separately, except in combined analyses, for which CD4+ and CD8+ sequences were merged in silico. Clonal expansion was defined as a frequency increase of at least 2-fold after treatment compared with C1D1, and clones undetected at baseline were assigned a pseudocount of 0.5. Clones with 0 or 1 copy at C1D1 were classified as singleton clones, and clones with 2 or more copies were classified as non-singleton clones. Clones expanded in unsorted samples were assigned a CD4+, CD8+ or unknown annotation through matching of protein sequences in sorted samples from the same patient. Diversity changes from C1D1 to C4D1 were tested in paired samples using Wilcoxon tests. Imported from immuneACCESS, the table was reduced by TCRdb to in-frame sequences with V and J called. These copies leave out some clones; in studies compared against another copy, an unresolved V gene accounts for under half, and the cause of the remainder is not known. Clone size and V and J calls were adopted from that table, with D and trimming inferred from the DNA. This sample has about 40,000 clones in its table, and roughly 78% of those were observed once. Of the sample, 13% falls within the top ten clones.

The time point label on this specimen signifies: cycle 1 day 1 (C1D1), immediately before nivolumab initiation. All trial patients had relapsed after autologous stem cell transplantation, with cohorts A, B and C differing in prior brentuximab vedotin exposure. A total of fewer than 65 patients with relapsed/refractory classical Hodgkin lymphoma made up the trial cohort, and each patient's best overall response was complete response, partial response or progressive disease. Single-agent nivolumab was administered to trial patients in the multi-cohort phase II CheckMate 205 trial. Best overall response was determined by an independent review committee according to the 2007 International Working Group response criteria. Trial PBMCs were collected just before the start of nivolumab (C1D1) and during therapy at cycle 2 day 1 and cycle 4 day 1. Peripheral blood was collected in 8 mL Vacutainer Cell Preparation Tubes, from which PBMCs were isolated by centrifugation and then cryopreserved.

This chain joins TRBV9 to TRBJ2-5; no D gene call is confident. Sequencing used peripheral blood mononuclear cells (PBMCs), obtained at baseline. The origin of this receptor is a human donor with classical Hodgkin lymphoma. The sequenced DNA is TGTGCCAGCAGCGTCGGTGTGCCCGGCTCGCAAGAGACCCAGTACTTC. It is translated as CASSVGVPGSQETQYF.